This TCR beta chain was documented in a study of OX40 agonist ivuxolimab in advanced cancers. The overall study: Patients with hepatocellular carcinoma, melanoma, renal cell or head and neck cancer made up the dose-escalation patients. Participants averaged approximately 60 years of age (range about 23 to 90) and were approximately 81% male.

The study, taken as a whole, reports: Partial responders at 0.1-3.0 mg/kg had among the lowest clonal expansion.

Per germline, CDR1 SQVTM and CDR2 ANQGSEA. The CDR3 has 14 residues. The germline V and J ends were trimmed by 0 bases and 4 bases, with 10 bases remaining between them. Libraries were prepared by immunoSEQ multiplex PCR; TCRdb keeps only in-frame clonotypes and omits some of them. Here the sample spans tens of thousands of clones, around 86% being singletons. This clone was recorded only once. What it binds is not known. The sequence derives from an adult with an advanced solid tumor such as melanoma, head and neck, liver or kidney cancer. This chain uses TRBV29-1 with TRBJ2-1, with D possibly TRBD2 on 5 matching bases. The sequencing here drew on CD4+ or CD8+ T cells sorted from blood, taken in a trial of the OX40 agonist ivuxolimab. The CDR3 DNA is TGCAGCGTTGAAGATATGGGAGATTACAATGAGCAGTTCTTC. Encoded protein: CSVEDMGDYNEQFF.